What follows are 30 T cell receptor beta chains derived from one specimen sequenced in a study of technical replicates of blood from a few donors. Sequencing used immunoSEQ multiplex PCR; TCRdb keeps in-frame clones, though not all of them. Of more than 80,000 clones detected, approximately 96% appear once; the ten largest clones hold just over 0.3%. Sequenced: T cells isolated from PBMCs. Receptor source: a human donor in good health.

This chain connects TRBV6-6 to TRBJ2-5; tentative D call: TRBD1 (5 bases). Trimming took 0 bases from V and 5 from J, leaving 7 bases between them. The CDR3 sequence is 13 residues long. CDR1 and CDR2 (germline): MNHNY, SVGAGI (reference sequence). CDR3 residues: CASSYSGVETQYF. CDR3 in DNA: TGTGCCAGCAGTTACTCAGGGGTCGAGACCCAGTACTTC.

In DNA form, the CDR3 reads TGTGCCAGCAGCCAAGATTCGGGGGGCGCTAGCTCCTACGAGCAGTACTTC. Translating it yields CASSQDSGGASSYEQYF. The genes are TRBV4-2 and TRBJ2-7; TRBD2 is a possible D gene (7 bases). The CDR3 length is 17 residues. Germline values: CDR1 LGHNA, CDR2 YNFKEQ. V lost 0 bases to trimming and J lost 0 bases, with 15 bases between them.

The J gene is TRBJ2-3, the V gene TRBV10-2, with TRBD2 matching 10 bases. The CDR3 spans 15 residues. With 7 bases clipped from V and 4 bases from J, the junction kept 8 bases outside the gene matches. CDR1 is WSHSY and CDR2 is SAAADI in the germline V gene. CDR3 nucleotide sequence: TGCGCCAGCATCGACCTAGCGGGAGTCTCAGATACGCAGTATTTT. This encodes CASIDLAGVSDTQYF.

The V and J genes are TRBV9 and TRBJ1-1, with 7 positions matching TRBD1. Germline V gene data show CDR1 as SGDLS and CDR2 as YYNGEE. This CDR3 contains 15 residues. With 3 bases clipped from V and 0 bases from J, the junction kept 5 bases outside the gene matches. CDR3 amino acids: CASSAGQRMNTEAFF. The CDR3 DNA reads TGTGCCAGCAGCGCGGGACAGCGGATGAACACTGAAGCTTTCTTT.

The rearrangement joins TRBV7-9 to TRBJ2-7; TRBD1 agrees at 9 bases. The length of the CDR3 is 12 residues. Germline trimming cut 4 bases from V and 6 bases from J; bases unmatched to any gene: 1. CDR1 and CDR2 from the germline V gene are SEHNR and FQNEAQ (reference sequence). The CDR3 DNA follows: TGTGCCAGCAGCTGGACAGGGGCCGAGCAGTACTTC. It yields the protein CASSWTGAEQYF.

V gene TRBV27 combines with J gene TRBJ2-1; TRBD2 aligns across 11 bases. The CDR3 is 14 residues long. In germline, CDR1 is MNHEY, CDR2 SMNVEV (reference sequence). The V gene end was trimmed by 6 bases and the J gene end by 10 bases; junction bases not matched to a gene: 8. The CDR3 protein is CASSRTSGPDEQFF. As DNA, the CDR3 is TGTGCCAGCAGCCGGACTAGCGGGCCCGACGAGCAGTTCTTC.

The V gene is TRBV25-1, the J gene TRBJ1-2; D is uncertain. V dropped 4 bases and J dropped 5 bases, with 11 bases sitting between them. CDR3 size: 13 residues. Germline V gene data show CDR1 as MGHDK and CDR2 as SYGVNS. The CDR3 nucleotides read TGTGCCAGCAGTGTAGAGACGGGGTATGGCTACACCTTC. It specifies CASSVETGYGYTF.

A single count supports this clone. CDR3: CASTYGRTYNEQFF. DNA for the CDR3: TGTGCCAGCACGTACGGGAGAACCTACAATGAGCAGTTCTTC. The J gene is TRBJ2-1, the V gene TRBV7-9, with a tentative D call TRBD2 (6 bases). Germline CDR1 and CDR2: SEHNR and FQNEAQ (reference sequence). There are 14 residues in the CDR3. V shed 7 bases and J shed 2 bases, with 12 bases lying between them.

This rearrangement joins TRBV28 to TRBJ2-7; a possible D gene is TRBD2 (5 bases). V was cut by 7 bases and J by 0 bases, with 19 bases left in between. There are 16 residues in the CDR3. Germline loops: CDR1 MDHEN, CDR2 SYDVKM. The CDR3 coding sequence is TGTGCCAGCACCAACCTTGGGCGGGCCCGCTCCTACGAGCAGTACTTC. This translates into CASTNLGRARSYEQYF.

V and J are TRBV7-8 and TRBJ2-3; possible D gene TRBD1, 5 bases. With 1 base removed from V and 4 bases from J, the gap between germline ends came to 9 bases. The CDR3 consists of 14 residues. CDR1 SGHVS and CDR2 FQNEAQ come from the germline V gene. The CDR3 DNA sequence: TGTGCCAGCAGCTTAGAGGGGTTGGCAGATACGCAGTATTTT. Its translation is CASSLEGLADTQYF.

V usage is TRBV29-1 and J usage is TRBJ2-5; D gene unclear. The CDR3 is made up of 11 amino acids. V dropped 3 bases and J dropped 1 base, with 3 bases sitting between them. Germline V gives CDR1 SQVTM, CDR2 ANQGSEA. CDR3 sequence reads: CSVDSQETQYF. The CDR3 nucleotides are TGCAGCGTTGACAGCCAAGAGACCCAGTACTTC. Together with reference TRBV29-1 and TRBJ2-5, the CDR3 gives the full variable domain: SAVISQKPSRDICQRGTSLTIQCQVDSQVTMMFWYRQQPGQSLTLIATANQGSEATYESGFVIDKFPISRPNLTFSTLTVSNMSPEDSSIYLCSVDSQETQYFGPGTRLLVL.

The chain employs TRBV28 and TRBJ2-7; D unclear. Germline V CDR1 and CDR2: MDHEN, SYDVKM. The V end lost 7 bases, the J end lost 0 bases, and 16 bases lay between the germline ends. The CDR3 is 15 amino acids. This CDR3 reads CASMLSGPFSYEQYF. CDR3 sequence (DNA): TGTGCCAGCATGTTGAGTGGGCCGTTCTCCTACGAGCAGTACTTC.

The chain carries TRBV11-3 and TRBJ2-3; 15 bases match TRBD2. After removal of 4 bases from V and 2 bases from J, the junction contained 4 bases not matched to a gene. CDR1 and CDR2 from the germline V gene are SGHNT and YENEEA. This CDR3 is built from 17 residues. The CDR3: CASSSGLAGGPTDTQYF. The DNA for the CDR3 is TGTGCCAGCAGCTCCGGACTAGCGGGAGGGCCCACAGATACGCAGTATTTT.

CDR3 residues: CASSYVDGAHGTEAFF. CDR3 DNA: TGTGCCAGCAGTTACGTCGACGGAGCCCACGGCACTGAAGCTTTCTTT. The rearrangement links TRBV6-5 to TRBJ1-1; unclear D gene. Germline V gene lookup returns CDR1 MNHEY and CDR2 SVGAGI. The germline V and J ends were trimmed by 2 bases and 4 bases, with 17 bases remaining between them. This CDR3 has 16 amino acids.

V is TRBV9 and J is TRBJ2-2; possible D gene TRBD2, 5 bases. Germline V gene data show CDR1 as SGDLS and CDR2 as YYNGEE. This CDR3 region has 14 residues. V was shortened by 4 bases and J by 7 bases, with 14 bases between the two germline ends. The CDR3 spells CASSPRGVGGELFF. The CDR3 DNA reads as TGTGCCAGCAGCCCCCGGGGTGTCGGCGGGGAGCTGTTTTTT.

This chain connects TRBV15 to TRBJ2-5, with 10 bases lining up with TRBD2. CDR3 length equals 17 residues. Germline lookup yields CDR1 LNHNV and CDR2 YYDKDF (reference sequence). V dropped 1 base and J dropped 5; count of bases not matched to a gene: 10. The CDR3 nucleotides read TGTGCCACCAGCAGAGCCCTAGCGGGAGCCGGTGGGGAGACCCAGTACTTC. Protein: CATSRALAGAGGETQYF. Full variable domain (rest looked up from reference TRBV15 and TRBJ2-5): DAMVIQNPRYQVTQFGKPVTLSCSQTLNHNVMYWYQQKSSQAPKLLFHYYDKDFNNEADTPDNFQSRRPNTSFCFLDIRSPGLGDTAMYLCATSRALAGAGGETQYFGPGTRLLVL.

This clone has just one count. The V gene is TRBV9, the J gene TRBJ1-3; D is ambiguous. The ends were cut back, 2 bases at V and 0 bases at J, with 6 bases in the middle. The germline gives CDR1 SGDLS, CDR2 YYNGEE. The CDR3 covers 14 residues. Written as DNA, the CDR3 is TGTGCCAGCAGCGTTAGCAGCTCTGGAAACACCATATATTTT. It codes for CASSVSSSGNTIYF.

This clone showed up just once. V usage is TRBV28 and J usage is TRBJ1-5; D gene unclear. Germline CDR1 and CDR2: MDHEN and SYDVKM. The CDR3 totals 16 residues. Trimming took off 7 bases at V and 1 base at J, with 17 bases between the two ends. This chain's CDR3 is CASTSPYGESNQPQHF. The CDR3 DNA follows: TGTGCCAGCACCTCCCCTTATGGGGAGAGCAATCAGCCCCAGCATTTT.

This clone was found once. This rearrangement joins TRBV6-5 to TRBJ1-5; D is unclear. V lost 8 bases and J 5 bases, leaving 13 bases between the germline ends. The germline V gene has CDR1 MNHEY and CDR2 SVGAGI. CDR3 size: 13 residues. The CDR3 sequence: CASAKWLDQPQHF. The DNA of the CDR3 is TGTGCCAGCGCTAAATGGCTAGATCAGCCCCAGCATTTT.

This chain uses TRBV6-1 with TRBJ1-4, with TRBD1 matching 7 bases. CDR3 length: 14 amino acids. V shed 6 bases, J shed 4 bases, and the junction held 5 bases outside the gene matches. Germline values: CDR1 MNHNS, CDR2 SASEGT. In DNA, the CDR3 is TGTGCCAGCAGGAGGACAGGCCTTAATGAAAAACTGTTTTTT. Its translation is CASRRTGLNEKLFF.

The CDR3 loop reads CASIATDSLETQYF. Written as DNA, the CDR3 is TGTGCCAGCATTGCAACCGACAGCCTAGAGACCCAGTACTTC. V usage is TRBV25-1 and J usage is TRBJ2-5; D may be TRBD1 (5 bases). Trimming pared 7 bases from V and 4 bases from J, leaving 16 bases between. The CDR3 is made up of 14 amino acids. Germline CDR1 is MGHDK and CDR2 is SYGVNS.

J is TRBJ2-5 and V is TRBV12-5; D perhaps matches TRBD2 (5 bases). This CDR3 contains 13 residues. Trimming stripped 6 bases from V and 3 bases from J, with 11 bases between. Per germline, CDR1 LGHNT and CDR2 FRNRAP. CDR3 nucleotides: TGTGCTAGTGGCTTCCCCGGGGAAGAGACCCAGTACTTC. Translated, it gives CASGFPGEETQYF.

The CDR3 bases are TGCGCCAGCAGTGAGTCTTCAGGGGGCACTGAAGCTTTCTTT. Translation gives CASSESSGGTEAFF. This chain uses TRBV10-1 with TRBJ1-1; 7 nucleotides line up with TRBD1. Germline values: CDR1 WNHNN, CDR2 SYGVQD (reference sequence). The CDR3 has 14 amino acids. Trimming at V came to 0 bases and at J to 4 bases, leaving 2 bases not matched to a gene.

This chain uses TRBV7-9 with TRBJ2-3; D gene ambiguous. Germline CDR1 is SEHNR and CDR2 is FQNEAQ (reference sequence). The CDR3 spans 13 residues. The V and J ends lost 6 bases and 2 bases respectively, with 9 bases between them. The CDR3 reads CASRTEFTDTQYF. The CDR3 region has the DNA TGTGCCAGCAGAACAGAGTTCACAGATACGCAGTATTTT.

The chain uses TRBV7-2 and TRBJ2-1; 7 positions match TRBD1. Losses at the gene ends were 6 bases for V and 10 bases for J; bases not matched to a gene: 6. The CDR3 is 12 amino acids. The germline V gene has CDR1 SGHTA and CDR2 FQGNSA. This chain's CDR3 is CASRRPTGEQFF. In DNA form, the CDR3 reads TGTGCCAGCAGACGGCCGACAGGGGAGCAGTTCTTC.

This chain uses TRBV29-1 with TRBJ1-4; D ambiguous. The CDR3 is 10 amino acids. V lost 7 bases, J lost 6 bases, and 6 bases lay in between. CDR1 SQVTM and CDR2 ANQGSEA come from the germline V gene. The chain's CDR3 is CSATDEKLFF. CDR3 coding DNA: TGCAGCGCCACAGATGAAAAACTGTTTTTT.

V and J are TRBV30 and TRBJ2-3, with 7 nucleotides matching TRBD1. There are 15 residues in the CDR3. Germline-derived CDR1 and CDR2 are GTSNPN and SVGIG (reference sequence). V shed 2 bases, J shed 1 base, and the junction held 6 bases outside the gene matches. DNA of the CDR3: TGTGCCTGGAGTCCTAGGGGGCGAGGCACAGATACGCAGTATTTT. Amino acids: CAWSPRGRGTDTQYF.

V usage is TRBV18 and J usage is TRBJ1-2; weak D call: TRBD1 (5 bases). Per the germline V gene, CDR1 is KGHSH and CDR2 is LQKENI. V dropped 2 bases and J dropped 3 bases, with 10 bases sitting between them. CDR3 length: 14 amino acids. CDR3: CASSPRQGDYGYTF. DNA for the CDR3: TGTGCCAGCTCACCAAGGCAGGGCGACTATGGCTACACCTTC.

V gene TRBV29-1 combines with J gene TRBJ2-2; 7 bases are a match to TRBD2. CDR3 length: 15 residues. Germline trimming cut 3 bases from V and 0 bases from J; bases unmatched to any gene: 4. Germline V gene data show CDR1 as SQVTM and CDR2 as ANQGSEA. The CDR3 DNA is TGCAGCGTTGAGGGGGGGAACGCGAACACCGGGGAGCTGTTTTTT. It yields the protein CSVEGGNANTGELFF.

The CDR3 DNA is TGTGCCAGCAGGTCCGGGACAGGGGGCCATCAGCCCCAGCATTTT. Protein sequence: CASRSGTGGHQPQHF. The chain links TRBV27 to TRBJ1-5, with 12 bases that match TRBD1. Germline CDR1 MNHEY, CDR2 SMNVEV (reference sequence). The CDR3 is 15 amino acids. J lost 5 bases, V lost 6 bases, and 5 bases had no gene match.